The 11 T cell receptor beta chains in this list originate from one sample, sequenced in a study of CD8 T cells in ankylosing spondylitis. Each CDR3 protein gets one entry after TCRdb re-called the 5' RACE reads with MiXCR. Here the sample spans roughly 130,000 distinct CDR3 sequences, around 15% being singletons. Sequencing used blood, either unsorted or a sorted T cell fraction (not recorded which). The receptor source for this set is a female donor with ankylosing spondylitis or in good health (not recorded which).

The chain employs TRBV3-1 and TRBJ1-2, with unresolved D. Germline CDR1 and CDR2: LGHDT and YNNKEL (reference sequence). The V end was cut by 0 bases, the J end by 2 bases, with 10 bases between. This CDR3 contains 15 residues. This CDR3 reads CASSQEISRNYGYTF. The CDR3 DNA is TGTGCCAGCAGCCAAGAAATTTCCAGGAACTATGGCTACACCTTC.

Many counts were recorded for this clonotype. The chain recombines TRBV5-1 with TRBJ1-5; TRBD1 agrees at 7 bases. CDR3 length: 13 amino acids. V lost 3 bases to trimming and J lost 7 bases; unmatched junction nucleotides: 4. Germline CDR1 and CDR2: SGHRS and YFSETQ. DNA for the CDR3: TGCGCCAGCAGCTCGACAGGGAAGCAGCCCCAGCATTTT. Residues: CASSSTGKQPQHF.

The rearrangement uses TRBV5-1 and TRBJ2-1; D may be TRBD1 or TRBD2 (5 bases each). The CDR3 contains 15 residues. Germline CDR1 and CDR2: SGHRS and YFSETQ. Trimming cost V 3 bases and J 0 bases, with 10 bases left between them. The CDR3 DNA reads TGCGCCAGCAGCTCCGGGACGCCCTCCTACAATGAGCAGTTCTTC. Protein: CASSSGTPSYNEQFF.

In this sample, this clonotype turned up many times. The chain joins TRBV20-1 to TRBJ1-4; D may be TRBD1 (5 bases). Trimming left V 2 bases short and J 13 bases short, with 11 bases between. Germline V gene sequence: CDR1 DFQATT, CDR2 SNEGSKA (reference sequence). This CDR3 contains 11 residues. The chain's CDR3 is CSARKGPGLFF. CDR3 in DNA: TGCAGTGCTAGAAAGGGGCCCGGACTGTTTTTT.

This clonotype showed up just a few times. V and J are TRBV10-1 and TRBJ2-7; TRBD1 agrees at 7 bases. There are 14 residues in the CDR3. The V gene end was trimmed by 2 bases and the J gene end by 1 base; junction bases not matched to a gene: 2. Germline V CDR1 and CDR2: WNHNN, SYGVQD (reference sequence). CDR3 in amino acids: CASSEVQGSYEQYF. The DNA of the CDR3 is TGCGCCAGCAGTGAGGTACAGGGGTCCTACGAGCAGTACTTC.

In this sample, this clonotype turned up many times. The chain employs TRBV11-3 and TRBJ2-3; D is undetermined. Germline CDR1 and CDR2: SGHNT and YENEEA. CDR3 length: 13 amino acids. The germline V and J ends were trimmed by 2 bases and 4 bases, with 7 bases remaining between them. CDR3 loop: CASSLILADTQYF. Written as DNA, the CDR3 is TGTGCCAGCAGCTTAATTCTGGCAGATACGCAGTATTTT.

About this clonotype: One end of the junction fails to match germline, which may point to a read error. The genes are TRBV20-1 and TRBJ2-7; D tentatively reads TRBD1 or TRBD2 (6 bases each). CDR1 and CDR2 from the germline V gene are DFQATT and SNEGSKA (reference sequence). The CDR3 is 15 amino acids. In nucleotides, the CDR3 is TGCAGTGCAAGAGGGAGGATAGGGGGGAGCTACGAGCAGTACTTC. Translating gives CSARGRIGGSYEQYF.

Of note for this clonotype: The junction departs from the called germline gene at one end, perhaps through a read error. The CDR3: CASSSDRMSTEAFF. CDR3 DNA: TGTGCTAGCAGTTCGGACAGAATGAGCACTGAAGCTTTCTTT. This chain joins TRBV12-3 or TRBV12-4 and TRBJ1-1; perhaps TRBD1 as D (6 bases). This CDR3 is built from 14 residues.

The J gene is TRBJ1-1, the V gene TRBV5-1, with 8 nucleotides matching TRBD1. The CDR3 length is 17 residues. Germline assignment: CDR1 SGHRS and CDR2 YFSETQ. The V and J ends lost 0 bases and 5 bases, in that order; junction bases with no gene match: 12. The CDR3 region is CASSLAGRGRMETEAFF. CDR3 in DNA: TGCGCCAGCAGCTTGGCGGGCAGGGGGCGTATGGAGACTGAAGCTTTCTTT.

This clonotype was seen repeatedly, ten times or more. V and J are TRBV5-1 and TRBJ2-2, with a weak D call TRBD2 (7 bases). This CDR3 region has 16 residues. Germline CDR1 and CDR2: SGHRS and YFSETQ. V was trimmed by 4 bases and J by 2 bases, leaving 15 bases between them. CDR3 protein: CASSPGGAPNTGELFF. CDR3 coding DNA: TGCGCCAGCAGCCCTGGGGGGGCTCCCAACACCGGGGAGCTGTTTTTT.

The table lists this clonotype with a few counts. This chain connects TRBV11-2 to TRBJ2-2, with 9 bases aligning to TRBD2. Trimming cost V 2 bases and J 4 bases; bases outside gene matches: 8. The CDR3 loop spans 17 amino acids. In germline, CDR1 is SGHAT, CDR2 FQNNGV. CDR3 residues: CASSLTLAGGLTGELFF. The CDR3 nucleotides read TGTGCCAGCAGCTTAACACTAGCGGGTGGTCTCACCGGGGAGCTGTTTTTT.